One sample yielded the 24 T cell receptor beta chains listed below, sequenced in a study of blood T cells in healthy people across ages. Then a second PCR, running roughly 7 to 12 cycles, was carried out with a sample-barcoded 5' primer and a J-beta primer mix. TCRdb re-called the 5' RACE reads with MiXCR, one entry per CDR3 protein. The sample records 750,000 to 1,000,000 distinct CDR3 sequences, almost 30% being singletons. The data were also submitted as part of a second study, on T cells of mothers and their children.

The sample was blood. These receptor sequences come from a woman in her thirties or forties in good health.

This clonotype has a handful of counts. V and J are TRBV3-1 and TRBJ2-5; possible D gene TRBD2, 6 bases. The CDR3 contains 16 residues. Germline V gives CDR1 LGHDT, CDR2 YNNKEL (reference sequence). V gave up 4 bases and J gave up 5 bases, with 20 bases separating them. CDR3 nucleotides: TGTGCCAGCAGCCCATCGGGACTCTATAACAGGGAGACCCAGTACTTC. It yields the protein CASSPSGLYNRETQYF.

This clonotype was detected only a few times. V and J are TRBV12-3 or TRBV12-4 and TRBJ2-2; no reliable D call. The CDR3 is made up of 14 amino acids. Trimming pared 7 bases from V and 7 bases from J, leaving 16 bases between. CDR3 nucleotides: TGTGCCAGCAAGAAGGGTGCGGTGAGCGGGGAGCTGTTTTTT. Amino acids: CASKKGAVSGELFF.

This clonotype was observed a handful of times. The rearrangement joins TRBV6-1 to TRBJ1-5; the D gene is possibly TRBD1 (5 bases). The V gene lost 6 bases and the J gene lost 5 bases, with 23 bases spanning the gap. The CDR3 is 17 residues long. CDR1 is MNHNS and CDR2 is SASEGT in the germline V gene. The DNA of the CDR3 is TGTGCCAGCAGCCCCACAAGGACCTACTCGGGGGATCAGCCCCAGCATTTT. The encoded protein is CASSPTRTYSGDQPQHF.

The V and J genes are TRBV5-1 and TRBJ1-1; D may be TRBD1 (6 bases). This CDR3 is 16 amino acids long. V was cut by 3 bases and J by 5 bases, with 20 bases left in between. The germline gives CDR1 SGHRS, CDR2 YFSETQ. CDR3 region: CASSSQPGGLMTEAFF. In DNA form, the CDR3 reads TGCGCCAGCAGCTCCCAGCCTGGGGGCTTAATGACTGAAGCTTTCTTT.

This clonotype showed up just a few times. V gene TRBV5-1 combines with J gene TRBJ1-1; maybe TRBD1 (6 bases). The CDR3 is 15 residues long. In germline, CDR1 is SGHRS, CDR2 YFSETQ. V was clipped by 4 bases and J by 4 bases, with 17 bases between them. The CDR3 loop is CASSPQGQGPTEAFF. The CDR3 DNA is TGCGCCAGCAGCCCGCAGGGTCAGGGGCCCACTGAAGCTTTCTTT.

This clonotype was counted once. V and J are TRBV7-2 and TRBJ2-1, with unresolved D. The V gene's germline CDR1 is SGHTA and CDR2 FQGNSA. This CDR3 has 14 amino acids. The V end was cut by 1 base, the J end by 7 bases, with 11 bases between. CDR3 sequence reads: CASSLVKGWNEQFF. CDR3 bases: TGTGCCAGCAGCTTAGTAAAGGGCTGGAATGAGCAGTTCTTC.

This chain uses TRBV4-2 with TRBJ1-2; TRBD1 might be the D (5 bases). Germline values: CDR1 LGHNA, CDR2 YNFKEQ. The germline V and J ends were trimmed by 6 bases and 4 bases, with 36 bases remaining between them. This CDR3 region has 21 residues. In DNA, the CDR3 is TGTGCCAGCAGTCCTAAATACCTAGGGTTTCCGGCTCACGGGACGGCCTATGGCTACACCTTC. Its protein is CASSPKYLGFPAHGTAYGYTF.

V and J are TRBV7-9 and TRBJ2-5; D unresolved. Trimming pared 6 bases from V and 3 bases from J, leaving 11 bases between. Per the germline V gene, CDR1 is SEHNR and CDR2 is FQNEAQ (reference sequence). The CDR3 loop spans 13 amino acids. The CDR3 reads CASRSLAKETQYF. The CDR3 nucleotides read TGTGCCAGCAGATCTTTAGCCAAAGAGACCCAGTACTTC.

About this clonotype itself: The junction departs from germline at one end; a sequencing error may be responsible. This chain connects TRBV5-1 to TRBJ1-1; D is undetermined. CDR3 size: 13 residues. Germline CDR1 is SGHRS and CDR2 is YFSETQ. CDR3 bases: TGCGCCAGCAGCTTGACAGAGAACACTGAAGCTTTGTTT. This sequence encodes CASSLTENTEALF.

This clonotype was detected ten times or more. The chain recombines TRBV4-3 with TRBJ2-5; 11 positions match TRBD1. The CDR3 consists of 17 residues. The germline V gene has CDR1 LGHNA and CDR2 YSLEER. Trimming took 4 bases from V and 4 from J; bases not matched to a gene: 11. The CDR3 sequence: CASSPTLPGTGGETQYF. The CDR3 DNA is TGCGCCAGCAGCCCAACACTACCCGGGACAGGGGGAGAGACCCAGTACTTC.

In its sample, this clonotype was seen many times. The V gene is TRBV27, the J gene TRBJ2-1; 7 bases align to TRBD1. The CDR3 runs 13 residues. In germline, CDR1 is MNHEY, CDR2 SMNVEV (reference sequence). After removal of 3 bases from V and 8 bases from J, the junction contained 4 bases not matched to a gene. CDR3 residues: CASSFKGGHEQFF. CDR3 nucleotide sequence: TGTGCCAGCAGTTTCAAAGGGGGCCATGAGCAGTTCTTC.

The CDR3 sequence: CASEAASTDTQYF. The CDR3 nucleotides are TGTGCCAGCGAAGCAGCTAGCACAGATACGCAGTATTTT. The chain couples TRBV5-5 to TRBJ2-3; D unclear. The CDR3 runs to 13 residues. The V gene's germline CDR1 is SGHKS and CDR2 YYEKEE (reference sequence). V lost 7 bases and J 0 bases, leaving 9 bases between the germline ends.

This clonotype was seen only a few times. The chain carries TRBV20-1 and TRBJ2-7, with unresolved D. Germline CDR1 is DFQATT and CDR2 is SNEGSKA (reference sequence). The V and J ends lost 3 bases and 7 bases respectively, with 19 bases between them. The CDR3 is 14 amino acids. The CDR3 region is CSASKWSSFLEQYF. The CDR3 region has the DNA TGCAGTGCTAGCAAATGGTCCTCTTTTCTGGAGCAGTACTTC.

The sample holds a few counts of this clonotype. This rearrangement joins TRBV20-1 to TRBJ2-5; D call uncertain. The CDR3 is 13 amino acids. Germline CDR1 is DFQATT and CDR2 is SNEGSKA (reference sequence). Between the trimmed V and J ends, which lost 7 bases and 6 bases, there was a span of 18 bases. Written as DNA, the CDR3 is TGCAGTGTTGAATTGGGTACTGGAAAGACCCAGTACTTC. Translating gives CSVELGTGKTQYF.

The CDR3 sequence: CASSDNGQWDTEAFF. The CDR3 coding sequence is TGTGCCAGCAGCGATAACGGACAGTGGGACACTGAAGCTTTCTTT. The V call is TRBV6-5, the J call TRBJ1-1; D is possibly TRBD1 (6 bases). The germline V gene encodes CDR1 MNHEY and CDR2 SVGAGI. This CDR3 comprises 15 residues. The V end lost 6 bases, the J end lost 3 bases, and 17 bases lay between the germline ends.

This CDR3 reads CASSTTRGVHSNQPQHF. CDR3 in DNA: TGTGCCAGCAGCACGACCAGGGGGGTCCATAGCAATCAGCCCCAGCATTTT. V is TRBV7-9 and J is TRBJ1-5; TRBD1 matches 7 bases. J was trimmed by 0 bases and V by 5 bases; bases with no gene match: 10. This CDR3 comprises 17 residues. The germline V gene encodes CDR1 SEHNR and CDR2 FQNEAQ (reference sequence).

This clonotype showed up just a few times. The chain has TRBV4-2 and TRBJ2-3; the match to TRBD2 covers 8 bases. The CDR3 has 16 amino acids. The ends lost 1 base at V and 6 bases at J; junction bases unmatched: 9. Germline assignment: CDR1 LGHNA and CDR2 YNFKEQ. The CDR3 spells CASSQADAGGFDTQYF. CDR3 nucleotides: TGTGCCAGCAGCCAAGCTGACGCGGGGGGTTTCGATACGCAGTATTTT.

This chain joins TRBV27 and TRBJ2-5, with 7 bases aligning to TRBD2. This CDR3 region has 13 residues. The V and J ends lost 4 bases and 4 bases, in that order; junction bases with no gene match: 3. Germline-derived CDR1 and CDR2 are MNHEY and SMNVEV (reference sequence). The CDR3 loop is CASSWDYGETQYF. CDR3 nucleotide sequence: TGTGCCAGCAGTTGGGACTATGGAGAGACCCAGTACTTC.

CDR3 nucleotide sequence: TGCATTCCCGGACAGGGTGATACTGAAGCTTTCTTT. Its protein is CIPGQGDTEAFF. V gene TRBV20-1 combines with J gene TRBJ1-1, with 8 bases aligning to TRBD1. This CDR3 has 12 residues. Germline lookup yields CDR1 DFQATT and CDR2 SNEGSKA (reference sequence).

The V and J genes are TRBV14 and TRBJ2-7; perhaps TRBD1 as D (6 bases). This CDR3 has 16 residues. CDR1 and CDR2 from the germline V gene are SGHDN and FVKESK. Trimming took 4 bases from V and 4 from J, leaving 20 bases between them. The CDR3 is CASSLKNRASLYEQYF. DNA for the CDR3: TGTGCCAGCAGCCTCAAAAACAGGGCCTCGCTGTACGAGCAGTACTTC.

The rearrangement links TRBV9 to TRBJ2-5, with 7 positions matching TRBD2. In germline, CDR1 is SGDLS, CDR2 YYNGEE. The CDR3 is made up of 14 amino acids. After removal of 4 bases from V and 2 bases from J, the junction contained 5 bases not matched to a gene. The CDR3 region is CASSLRAGQETQYF. CDR3 coding DNA: TGTGCCAGCAGCCTGAGAGCGGGACAAGAGACCCAGTACTTC.

This clonotype was recorded a few times. The CDR3 protein is CASSSRGTQDNEQFF. CDR3 nucleotide sequence: TGTGCCAGCAGTTCTAGGGGGACACAAGACAATGAGCAGTTCTTC. This sequence joins TRBV12-3 or TRBV12-4 and TRBJ2-1; possibly TRBD1 for D (6 bases). Trimming shortened V by 4 bases and J by 5 bases, and 15 bases separated the two germline ends. The CDR3 is made up of 15 amino acids.

This clonotype was seen only a few times. The chain is built from TRBV7-9 and TRBJ1-2; D is unclear. V shed 5 bases and J shed 1 base, with 17 bases lying between them. The CDR3 sequence is 16 residues long. From germline, CDR1 is SEHNR and CDR2 FQNEAQ (reference sequence). The CDR3 nucleotides read TGTGCCAGCAGCGTAGTAGGAGGGTCGTATAACTATGGCTACACCTTC. Translating it yields CASSVVGGSYNYGYTF.

This clonotype was counted at least ten times. A much more abundant neighbour one base away suggests this may be a read error. V is TRBV5-1 and J is TRBJ2-5; D is unclear. Germline CDR1 is SGHRS and CDR2 is YFSETQ. This CDR3 contains 11 residues. V was trimmed by 2 bases and J by 11 bases, leaving 10 bases between them. The CDR3 region has the DNA TGCGCCAGCAGCTTCGACAATGAGCAGTACTTC. It translates to CASSFDNEQYF.